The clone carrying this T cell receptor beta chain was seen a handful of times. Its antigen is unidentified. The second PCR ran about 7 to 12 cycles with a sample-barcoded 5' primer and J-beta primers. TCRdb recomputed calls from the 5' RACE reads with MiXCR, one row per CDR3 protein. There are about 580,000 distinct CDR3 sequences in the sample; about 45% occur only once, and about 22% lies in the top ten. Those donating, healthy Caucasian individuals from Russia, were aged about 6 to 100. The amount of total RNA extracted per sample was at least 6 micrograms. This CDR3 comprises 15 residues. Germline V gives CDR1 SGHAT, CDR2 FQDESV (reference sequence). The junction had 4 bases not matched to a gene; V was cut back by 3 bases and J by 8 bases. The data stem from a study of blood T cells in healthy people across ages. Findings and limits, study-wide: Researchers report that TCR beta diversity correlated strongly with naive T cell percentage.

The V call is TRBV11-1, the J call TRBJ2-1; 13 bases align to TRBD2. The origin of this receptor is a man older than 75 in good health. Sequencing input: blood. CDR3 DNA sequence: TGTGCCAGCAGCTTCGGGACTAGCGGGACCGATGAGCAGTTCTTC. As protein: CASSFGTSGTDEQFF.